This T cell receptor beta chain was documented in a study of CD8+CD57+ T cells in acquired aplastic anemia. Whole-study context: Sorting CD4+ and CD8+ cells gave DNA averaging roughly 3.5 ug.

The ends were cut back, 0 bases at V and 3 bases at J, with 9 bases in the middle. The CDR3 has 15 residues. The germline gives CDR1 MNHEY, CDR2 SVGAGI. General observations from the study: Twenty-nine shared CD8+ CDR3s appeared highly expressed within patients' immunodominant clones. No significant difference in CD8+ Simpson's diversity was found between patients and controls.

Genomic DNA constituted the template upon which TCR beta VDJ and CDR3 profiling was performed. TCRdb reprocessed the reads via MiXCR and lists one record per CDR3 protein. This sample has approximately 50,000 distinct CDR3 sequences, with around 70% found just once. In regard to this clonotype: Antigen unknown.

The receptor's source is a human donor in good health, serving as a control. The sequenced sample consisted of sorted CD4+, CD8+, or CD8+CD57+ T cells (not recorded which) from PBMCs. The chain has TRBV6-5 and TRBJ1-5, with D possibly being TRBD1 (6 bases). CDR3 sequence (DNA): TGTGCCAGCAGTTACTCGGGGGACACCAATCAGCCCCAGCATTTT. Its protein product is CASSYSGDTNQPQHF.